One and the same sample provided the 10 T cell receptor beta chains below, sequenced in a study of T cell responses to AZD1222 COVID-19 vaccine. The repertoire was sequenced with immunoSEQ multiplex PCR; TCRdb's copy has only in-frame clones and lacks some. The sample yields roughly 150,000 clones, 80% to 95% seen once. The sample here was peripheral blood, taken on day 0 of AZD1222 vaccination. These receptors all stem from an adult in good health.

About this clone itself: Additional DNA sequences in this sample encode the identical CDR3. This chain connects TRBV20-1 to TRBJ1-1; D call uncertain. The V and J ends lost 6 bases and 5 bases respectively, with 10 bases between them. CDR1 and CDR2 from the germline V gene are DFQATT and SNEGSKA (reference sequence). The CDR3 totals 11 residues. The DNA for the CDR3 is TGCAGTGCACACCGGGTGACTGAAGCTTTCTTT. This encodes CSAHRVTEAFF.

The rearrangement links TRBV23-1 to TRBJ1-1; the D is unclear. TRBV23-1 is classed as an ORF, of uncertain function. V was clipped by 8 bases and J by 1 base, with 14 bases between them. The CDR3 consists of 14 residues. CDR3 region: CASGEEISNTEAFF. The CDR3, as DNA: TGCGCCAGCGGGGAGGAAATATCGAACACTGAAGCTTTCTTT.

This clone was observed a single time. CDR3 amino acids: CASSTSRDTEAFF. In DNA form, the CDR3 reads TGTGCCAGCAGCACAAGCAGGGATACTGAAGCTTTCTTT. The chain is built from TRBV7-2 and TRBJ1-1, with a weak D call TRBD1 (5 bases). Germline CDR1 SGHTA, CDR2 FQGNSA. The length of the CDR3 is 13 residues. V lost 5 bases, J lost 5 bases, and 12 bases lay in between. Variable domain in full (rest from reference TRBV7-2 and TRBJ1-1): GAGVSQSPSNKVTEKGKDVELRCDPISGHTALYWYRQSLGQGLEFLIYFQGNSAPDKSGLPSDRFSAERTGGSVSTLTIQRTQQEDSAVYLCASSTSRDTEAFFGQGTRLTVV.

J is TRBJ1-4 and V is TRBV30; D not resolved. Looked up from germline, CDR1 is GTSNPN and CDR2 is SVGIG (reference sequence). Trimming removed 4 bases at V and 8 bases at J, with 5 bases between. The CDR3 length is 10 residues. CDR3 protein: CAWMHEKLFF. CDR3 DNA sequence: TGTGCCTGGATGCACGAAAAACTGTTTTTT.

The DNA of the CDR3 is TGTGCCAGCAGCTTGGAGGGACTAGCGGAGTTCGGCGAGCAGTTCTTC. Translated: CASSLEGLAEFGEQFF. The rearrangement uses TRBV5-6 and TRBJ2-1, with 11 bases identical to TRBD2. From germline, CDR1 is SGHDT and CDR2 YYEEEE. This CDR3 has 16 residues. J gave up 10 bases and V 0 bases, and 9 bases lay outside the gene matches.

This clone was observed a handful of times. This sequence joins TRBV3-1 (or the pseudogene TRBV3-2) and TRBJ2-7, with D hard to call. Trimming took off 1 base at V and 0 bases at J, with 10 bases between the two ends. This CDR3 comprises 15 residues. Germline CDR1 and CDR2: LGHDT and YNNKEL (reference sequence). CDR3 loop: CASSQGRYYSYEQYF. Here the CDR3 DNA reads TGTGCCAGCAGCCAAGGCAGGTATTACTCCTACGAGCAGTACTTC.

The chain is built from TRBV19 and TRBJ2-7; 9 bases are a match to TRBD2. V lost 3 bases and J lost 4; bases outside the gene matches: 7. From germline, CDR1 is LNHDA and CDR2 SQIVND (reference sequence). The CDR3 loop spans 15 amino acids. CDR3 DNA sequence: TGTGCCAGTAGTATGAGGCGGGGGGGCGAGTACGAGCAGTACTTC. Translated, it gives CASSMRRGGEYEQYF. The full variable domain, its missing parts supplied by reference TRBV19 and TRBJ2-7, is DGGITQSPKYLFRKEGQNVTLSCEQNLNHDAMYWYRQDPGQGLRLIYYSQIVNDFQKGDIAEGYSVSREKKESFPLTVTSAQKNPTAFYLCASSMRRGGEYEQYFGPGTRLTVT.

The rearrangement uses TRBV6-5 and TRBJ1-2, with 7 positions matching TRBD1. Germline CDR1 MNHEY, CDR2 SVGAGI. Trimming cost V 6 bases and J 3 bases; bases outside gene matches: 7. The CDR3 runs to 14 residues. The CDR3 nucleotides read TGTGCCAGCAGAGGGCAGGGGGAATACTATGGCTACACCTTC. This translates into CASRGQGEYYGYTF.

DNA for the CDR3: TGTGCCAGCAGAAGAGGGGGACTAGTGAATGAAAAACTGTTTTTT. Amino acids: CASRRGGLVNEKLFF. The V and J genes are TRBV6-5 and TRBJ1-4, with TRBD1 as a possible D gene (6 bases). V gave up 6 bases and J gave up 5 bases, with 16 bases separating them. CDR3 size: 15 residues. The germline V gene encodes CDR1 MNHEY and CDR2 SVGAGI.

Here the CDR3 DNA reads TGCGCCAGCAGGCACCCCAATAATTCACCCCTCCACTTT. Its translation: CASRHPNNSPLHF. V gene TRBV5-1 combines with J gene TRBJ1-6; D not resolved. V lost 5 bases, J lost 5 bases, and 8 bases lay in between. The germline CDR1 and CDR2 sequences are SGHRS and YFSETQ. This CDR3 is built from 13 residues.